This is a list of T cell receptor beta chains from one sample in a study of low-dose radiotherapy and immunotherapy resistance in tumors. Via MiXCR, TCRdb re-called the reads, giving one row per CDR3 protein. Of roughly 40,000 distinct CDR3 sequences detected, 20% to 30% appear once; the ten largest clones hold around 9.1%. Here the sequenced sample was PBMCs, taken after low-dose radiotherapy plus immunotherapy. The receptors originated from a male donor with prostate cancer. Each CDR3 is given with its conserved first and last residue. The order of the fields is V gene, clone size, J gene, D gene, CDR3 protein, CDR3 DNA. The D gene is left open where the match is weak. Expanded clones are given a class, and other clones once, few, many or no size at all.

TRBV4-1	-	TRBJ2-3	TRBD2	CASSQEGSSGSDTQYF	TGCGCCAGCAGCCAAGAAGGGAGTAGCGGGAGCGATACGCAGTATTTT
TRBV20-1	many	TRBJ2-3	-	CSARLQRFTDTQYF	TGCAGTGCTAGACTCCAGCGCTTCACAGATACGCAGTATTTT
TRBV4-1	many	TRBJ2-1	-	CASSQDQAGASSYNEQFF	TGCGCCAGCAGCCAAGACCAGGCGGGGGCGAGCTCCTACAATGAGCAGTTCTTC
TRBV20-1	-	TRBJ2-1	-	CSARPPGPNEQFF	TGCAGTGCTAGACCCCCTGGACCCAATGAGCAGTTCTTC
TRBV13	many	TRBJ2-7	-	CASSLDSGFNEQYF	TGTGCCAGCAGCTTAGACTCAGGGTTTAACGAGCAGTACTTC
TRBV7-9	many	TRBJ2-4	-	CASSVSGARANIQYF	TGTGCCAGCAGCGTATCAGGGGCCCGGGCAAACATTCAGTACTTC
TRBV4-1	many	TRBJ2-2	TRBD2	CASSQDPGGVNGELFF	TGCGCCAGCAGCCAAGATCCGGGAGGGGTTAACGGGGAGCTGTTTTTT
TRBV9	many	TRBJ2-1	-	CASSVKAGRANEEQFF	TGTGCCAGCAGCGTAAAGGCGGGTAGGGCCAACGAGGAGCAGTTCTTC
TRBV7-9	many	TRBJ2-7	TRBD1	CASSSPQGPYEQYF	TGTGCCAGCAGCTCGCCACAGGGGCCCTACGAGCAGTACTTC
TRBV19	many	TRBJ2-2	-	CASRAGTVNTGELFF	TGTGCCAGTAGGGCCGGGACGGTGAACACCGGGGAGCTGTTTTTT
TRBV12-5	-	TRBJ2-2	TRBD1	CASENRGQPGELFF	TGTGCTAGTGAGAACAGGGGGCAACCCGGGGAGCTGTTTTTT
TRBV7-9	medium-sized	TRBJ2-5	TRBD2	CASSNGLALETQYF	TGTGCCAGCAGCAACGGACTAGCGCTCGAGACCCAGTACTTC
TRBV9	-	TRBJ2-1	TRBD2	CASSVGRGGAHEQFF	TGTGCCAGCAGTGTAGGTCGCGGGGGGGCCCATGAGCAGTTCTTC